A single sample gave rise to the 8 T cell receptor beta chains below, sequenced in a study of Ad26.COV2.S vaccination and SARS-CoV-2 variants. Using immunoSEQ multiplex PCR, the repertoire was profiled, and TCRdb retains in-frame clones only, with some absent. The sample shows a few hundred thousand clones, 90% of them seen only once. The treatment denotes: some 20 received Ad26.COV2.S at low or high dose, single or two shots; 5 received placebo; per-sample allocation not given. Samples came from day 63 after the first vaccine or placebo injection. The input for sequencing was peripheral blood, taken in a trial of Ad26.COV2.S vaccine versus placebo. The receptors originated from a person between 18 and 65 years old who received the Ad26.COV2.S COVID-19 vaccine or a placebo.

This chain links TRBV15 with TRBJ1-2; D perhaps matches TRBD1 (5 bases). The CDR3 covers 16 residues. V was pared by 1 base and J by 7 bases, with 19 bases between. Per the germline V gene, CDR1 is LNHNV and CDR2 is YYDKDF (reference sequence). The chain's CDR3 is CATSRGREGVLGGYTF. CDR3 nucleotide sequence: TGTGCCACCAGCAGAGGACGCGAAGGGGTCTTGGGTGGCTACACCTTC.

For the CDR3, the DNA is TGTGCCAGCAGCTTGCTCAATTCTCTCGGTAACTTCTACAATGAGCAGTTCTTC. As protein: CASSLLNSLGNFYNEQFF. The chain is built from TRBV5-6 and TRBJ2-1; D is unclear. CDR1 is SGHDT, CDR2 YYEEEE, per germline. CDR3 length equals 18 residues. V was shortened by 1 base and J by 3 bases, with 20 bases between the two germline ends. The complete variable domain, with remaining parts taken from reference TRBV5-6 and TRBJ2-1, reads DAGVTQSPTHLIKTRGQQVTLRCSPKSGHDTVSWYQQALGQGPQFIFQYYEEEERQRGNFPDRFSGHQFPNYSSELNVNALLLGDSALYLCASSLLNSLGNFYNEQFFGPGTRLTVL.

The chain has TRBV7-9 and TRBJ2-3, with 9 bases fitting TRBD1. The CDR3 is 15 residues long. In germline, CDR1 is SEHNR, CDR2 FQNEAQ (reference sequence). V was clipped by 5 bases and J by 3 bases; unmatched bases: 6. This CDR3 reads CASSVTGGWTDTQYF. The DNA of the CDR3 is TGTGCCAGCAGCGTGACAGGGGGGTGGACAGATACGCAGTATTTT.

The V call is TRBV7-6, the J call TRBJ2-1; 7 bases match TRBD2. Unmatched junction bases numbered 6, after V lost 0 bases and J lost 4 bases. Per the germline V gene, CDR1 is SGHVS and CDR2 is FNYEAQ. The CDR3 length is 16 residues. CDR3 sequence: CASSLAGGRLYNEQFF. The CDR3, as DNA: TGTGCCAGCAGCTTAGCTGGCGGGAGACTTTACAATGAGCAGTTCTTC.

The chain recombines TRBV28 with TRBJ2-3, with 10 nucleotides matching TRBD1. Germline CDR1 and CDR2: MDHEN and SYDVKM. V was clipped by 4 bases and J by 1 base; unmatched bases: 5. This CDR3 is 16 amino acids long. CDR3 region: CASSSRTGGGTDTQYF. As DNA, the CDR3 is TGTGCCAGCAGTTCTCGGACAGGGGGTGGCACAGATACGCAGTATTTT.

The chain recombines TRBV24-1 with TRBJ2-1, with D perhaps TRBD2 (6 bases). CDR1 is KGHDR and CDR2 is SFDVKD in the germline V gene. The germline V and J ends were trimmed by 10 bases and 4 bases, with 13 bases remaining between them. The CDR3 length is 13 residues. In DNA form, the CDR3 reads TGTGCCACGACACGAGCGGGTTACAATGAGCAGTTCTTC. As protein: CATTRAGYNEQFF.

The CDR3 DNA reads as TGTGCCTGGAGTGTCTCCTTCGTAGGACCCTACGAGCAGTACTTC. Translating gives CAWSVSFVGPYEQYF. This rearrangement joins TRBV30 to TRBJ2-7; D remains ambiguous. V lost 0 bases, J lost 2 bases, and 14 bases lay in between. CDR3 length: 15 residues. Germline V gene data show CDR1 as GTSNPN and CDR2 as SVGIG (reference sequence).

The gene calls are TRBV7-8 and TRBJ2-7, with TRBD2 matching 9 bases. V lost 6 bases to trimming and J lost 3 bases; unmatched junction nucleotides: 15. Germline CDR1 reads SGHVS; CDR2 reads FQNEAQ. The CDR3 has 17 residues. CDR3: CASSGVGRLAGVYEQYF. The CDR3, as DNA: TGTGCCAGCAGTGGGGTGGGGAGATTAGCGGGAGTCTACGAGCAGTACTTC.